A single sample is the source of the 3 T cell receptor beta chains below, sequenced in a study of T cells after yellow fever vaccination. TCRdb analysed the 5' RACE reads with MiXCR anew, one entry per CDR3 protein. The sample records some 390,000 distinct CDR3 sequences, roughly 20% being singletons. The starting material was PBMCs, obtained before the yellow fever booster vaccination. The source is a young man who received the YFV17D yellow fever vaccine.

This clonotype was seen many times. The chain combines TRBV10-3 with TRBJ2-7, with 8 bases aligning to TRBD1. The V and J ends lost 2 bases and 3 bases, in that order; junction bases with no gene match: 0. This CDR3 region has 13 residues. Looked up from germline, CDR1 is ENHRY and CDR2 is SYGVKD. This chain's CDR3 is CAISEGQGYEQYV. CDR3 sequence (DNA): TGTGCCATCAGTGAGGGACAGGGCTACGAGCAGTACGTC.

This sequence joins TRBV7-8 and TRBJ2-4; 9 nucleotides match TRBD2. Germline CDR1 and CDR2: SGHVS and FQNEAQ. The junction had 2 bases not matched to a gene; V was cut back by 5 bases and J by 0 bases. The length of the CDR3 is 15 residues. The CDR3 nucleotides read TGTGCCAGCAGCCAGCGGGGGGCAGCCAAAAACATTCAGTACTTC. Residues: CASSQRGAAKNIQYF.

This clonotype has a handful of counts. The genes are TRBV4-1 and TRBJ1-5; TRBD1 might be the D (5 bases). The germline V gene has CDR1 MGHRA and CDR2 YSYEKL. The CDR3 is 15 residues long. The V end lost 5 bases, the J end lost 1 base, and 12 bases lay between the germline ends. CDR3 sequence: CASSLDTGSNQPQHF. CDR3 sequence (DNA): TGCGCCAGCAGCTTGGACACGGGGAGCAATCAGCCCCAGCATTTT.